The 28 T cell receptor beta chains given below trace back to one sample, sequenced in a study of blood T cell repertoires in COVID-19 (dated by TCRdb to between 2020 and 2021). The receptor library was made with the immunoSEQ multiplex PCR assay. In its TCRdb copy, this immuneACCESS table keeps in-frame sequences only and misses some clones. Where compared with another copy, unresolved V genes explain less than half of these, and the others have no known cause. The sample table records 150,000 to 200,000 clones; approximately 83% of these occur just once. The leading ten clones occupy approximately 2.4% of the sample. Sequencing input: peripheral blood. The receptors were gathered from a human donor with acute or convalescent COVID-19. The donor label of this sample is uncertain.

The gene calls are TRBV30 and TRBJ2-1; D not resolved. This CDR3 contains 15 residues. CDR1 is GTSNPN, CDR2 SVGIG, per germline (reference sequence). The V end was cut by 3 bases, the J end by 5 bases, with 17 bases between. In DNA form, the CDR3 reads TGTGCCTGGAGGGAATGGGCAGGAATAAACAATGAGCAGTTCTTC. This sequence encodes CAWREWAGINNEQFF.

The rearrangement uses TRBV3-1 (or the pseudogene TRBV3-2) and TRBJ1-4; TRBD1 is a possible D gene (6 bases). There are 15 residues in the CDR3. V gave up 1 base and J gave up 7 bases, with 13 bases separating them. Germline CDR1 reads LGHDT; CDR2 reads YNNKEL (reference sequence). The CDR3 spells CASSQARTALEKLFF. Written as DNA, the CDR3 is TGTGCCAGCAGCCAAGCCCGGACAGCCCTTGAAAAACTGTTTTTT.

The genes are TRBV7-9 and TRBJ2-5; 9 bases line up with TRBD1. Trimming took 3 bases from V and 7 from J; bases not matched to a gene: 9. The CDR3 consists of 15 residues. Germline loops: CDR1 SEHNR, CDR2 FQNEAQ (reference sequence). CDR3 nucleotide sequence: TGTGCCAGCAGCTTTGGGACAGGGCCACGGGTGACCCAGTACTTC. This codes for CASSFGTGPRVTQYF.

The chain has TRBV30 and TRBJ2-7, with TRBD2 matching 9 bases. Looked up from germline, CDR1 is GTSNPN and CDR2 is SVGIG (reference sequence). V lost 5 bases, J lost 7 bases, and 15 bases stayed unmatched. The CDR3 spans 15 residues. DNA of the CDR3: TGTGCCTGGGGGCCTTTAGCGGGAGTTATAGGGGAGCAGTACTTC. Its protein is CAWGPLAGVIGEQYF.

A single count supports this clone. This chain joins TRBV7-9 and TRBJ2-6, with TRBD1 matching over 9 bases. This CDR3 has 17 residues. Germline trimming cut 3 bases from V and 4 bases from J; bases unmatched to any gene: 7. The V gene's germline CDR1 is SEHNR and CDR2 FQNEAQ (reference sequence). The CDR3 is CASSLGTGGAGANVLTF. Here the CDR3 DNA reads TGTGCCAGCAGCTTGGGCACAGGGGGCGCCGGGGCCAACGTCCTGACTTTC.

The rearrangement uses TRBV19 and TRBJ2-1; D is perhaps TRBD1 (8 bases). CDR3 size: 13 residues. CDR1 LNHDA and CDR2 SQIVND come from the germline V gene (reference sequence). Trimming pared 5 bases from V and 9 bases from J, leaving 14 bases between. The CDR3 nucleotides are TGTGCCAGTAGTTTACAGGGGGGGACTGAGCAGTTCTTC. This translates into CASSLQGGTEQFF.

This chain joins TRBV29-1 and TRBJ2-5; D perhaps matches TRBD1 (5 bases). This CDR3 region has 12 residues. V lost 8 bases and J lost 5, with 15 bases in between. Germline values: CDR1 SQVTM, CDR2 ANQGSEA. CDR3 bases: TGCAGCCTATACGACCCAGGGGAGACCCAGTACTTC. Residues: CSLYDPGETQYF. The full variable domain, completed using reference TRBV29-1 and TRBJ2-5, is SAVISQKPSRDICQRGTSLTIQCQVDSQVTMMFWYRQQPGQSLTLIATANQGSEATYESGFVIDKFPISRPNLTFSTLTVSNMSPEDSSIYLCSLYDPGETQYFGPGTRLLVL.

This chain uses TRBV27 with TRBJ2-1, with 9 positions matching TRBD1. This CDR3 is 15 amino acids long. V shed 3 bases, J shed 6 bases, and the junction held 6 bases outside the gene matches. CDR1 and CDR2 (germline): MNHEY, SMNVEV (reference sequence). CDR3 sequence: CASSFSGTGLNEQFF. As DNA, the CDR3 is TGTGCCAGCAGTTTCTCCGGGACAGGGCTCAATGAGCAGTTCTTC.

This chain uses TRBV4-1 with TRBJ2-4, with 8 bases identical to TRBD2. The CDR3 is made up of 16 amino acids. Trimming cost V 4 bases and J 2 bases; bases outside gene matches: 7. Germline V lookup: CDR1 MGHRA, CDR2 YSYEKL. CDR3 in DNA: TGCGCCAGCAGCCCCCGGACTAGCAGCACCAAAAACATTCAGTACTTC. This translates into CASSPRTSSTKNIQYF.

The V gene is TRBV5-6, the J gene TRBJ2-7; D uncertain. Germline V gene data show CDR1 as SGHDT and CDR2 as YYEEEE. Trimming took off 2 bases at V and 6 bases at J, with 9 bases between the two ends. The CDR3 has 12 residues. The CDR3 coding sequence is TGTGCCAGCAGCTTCACGCTCGGCGAGCAGTACTTC. Translation gives CASSFTLGEQYF.

A few counts support this clone. The chain combines TRBV19 with TRBJ2-7; perhaps TRBD2 as D (5 bases). The V end was cut by 3 bases, the J end by 4 bases, with 10 bases between. Per the germline V gene, CDR1 is LNHDA and CDR2 is SQIVND (reference sequence). The CDR3 runs to 13 residues. The CDR3 sequence is CASSIGRVYEQYF. CDR3 nucleotide sequence: TGTGCCAGTAGTATTGGGCGGGTTTACGAGCAGTACTTC. The full variable domain, rest sourced from reference TRBV19 and TRBJ2-7, is DGGITQSPKYLFRKEGQNVTLSCEQNLNHDAMYWYRQDPGQGLRLIYYSQIVNDFQKGDIAEGYSVSREKKESFPLTVTSAQKNPTAFYLCASSIGRVYEQYFGPGTRLTVT.

CDR3: CASSLPAGGNADTQYF. CDR3 coding DNA: TGTGCCAGCAGCCTCCCGGCAGGGGGCAACGCAGATACGCAGTATTTT. The V call is TRBV5-6, the J call TRBJ2-3; TRBD1 matches 8 bases. This CDR3 is built from 16 residues. The V gene's germline CDR1 is SGHDT and CDR2 YYEEEE. The V and J ends lost 4 bases and 4 bases, in that order; junction bases with no gene match: 11. The complete variable domain, with remaining parts taken from reference TRBV5-6 and TRBJ2-3, reads DAGVTQSPTHLIKTRGQQVTLRCSPKSGHDTVSWYQQALGQGPQFIFQYYEEEERQRGNFPDRFSGHQFPNYSSELNVNALLLGDSALYLCASSLPAGGNADTQYFGPGTRLTVL.

Turning to this clone: The sample contains more than one DNA sequence encoding this CDR3. This sequence joins TRBV9 and TRBJ2-3; TRBD2 aligns across 10 bases. The CDR3 totals 16 residues. V trimming: 0 bases; J trimming: 3 bases; junction bases outside the gene matches: 4. CDR1 SGDLS and CDR2 YYNGEE come from the germline V gene. CDR3 in amino acids: CASSVGSSGRTDTQYF. CDR3 DNA: TGTGCCAGCAGCGTAGGGAGTAGCGGGAGGACAGATACGCAGTATTTT.

This chain links TRBV6-5 with TRBJ2-2; tentative D call: TRBD2 (5 bases). Germline CDR1 is MNHEY and CDR2 is SVGAGI. The CDR3 is 13 residues long. The V gene lost 10 bases and the J gene lost 1 base, with 10 bases spanning the gap. This CDR3 is CATYEGNTGELFF. In DNA form, the CDR3 reads TGTGCCACCTACGAGGGGAACACCGGGGAGCTGTTTTTT.

This clone appeared a single time. The chain is built from TRBV11-2 and TRBJ2-1, with D perhaps TRBD2 (5 bases). Germline V gene lookup returns CDR1 SGHAT and CDR2 FQNNGV. The CDR3 is made up of 15 amino acids. Trimming left V 5 bases short and J 7 bases short, with 18 bases between. CDR3 DNA: TGTGCCAGCAGCCTCAGCGGCAGGATGGGGAATGAGCAGTTCTTC. As protein: CASSLSGRMGNEQFF.

The chain has TRBV2 and TRBJ2-7; D unresolved. Germline V gene lookup returns CDR1 SNHLY and CDR2 FYNNEI. CDR3 length equals 14 residues. Trimming cost V 3 bases and J 0 bases, with 9 bases left between them. The CDR3 DNA follows: TGTGCCAGCAGTGATTCTGTCCTCTCCTACGAGCAGTACTTC. Its translation is CASSDSVLSYEQYF. Based on the CDR3 plus reference TRBV2 and TRBJ2-7, the full variable domain is EPEVTQTPSHQVTQMGQEVILRCVPISNHLYFYWYRQILGQKVEFLVSFYNNEISEKSEIFDDQFSVERPDGSNFTLKIRSTKLEDSAMYFCASSDSVLSYEQYFGPGTRLTVT.

J is TRBJ2-1 and V is TRBV27; TRBD2 agrees at 15 bases. The germline CDR1 and CDR2 sequences are MNHEY and SMNVEV (reference sequence). The ends lost 2 bases at V and 8 bases at J; junction bases unmatched: 19. CDR3 length equals 21 residues. CDR3 sequence reads: CASSLRPSPPGLAGGRDEQFF. CDR3 nucleotide sequence: TGTGCCAGCAGTTTACGCCCATCCCCCCCGGGACTAGCGGGGGGTCGTGATGAGCAGTTCTTC.

This sequence joins TRBV7-9 and TRBJ2-7, with TRBD1 as a possible D gene (8 bases). The germline CDR1 and CDR2 sequences are SEHNR and FQNEAQ (reference sequence). The CDR3 totals 15 residues. Trimming left V 1 base short and J 7 bases short, with 17 bases between. The CDR3 reads CASSLGGGQAREQYF. DNA of the CDR3: TGTGCCAGCAGCTTAGGGGGGGGACAGGCAAGGGAGCAGTACTTC.

The gene calls are TRBV5-1 and TRBJ2-7, with D unclear. CDR1 and CDR2 (germline): SGHRS, YFSETQ. This CDR3 contains 15 residues. Trimming left V 0 bases short and J 2 bases short, with 12 bases between. The CDR3 protein is CASSLESGLAYEQYF. CDR3 nucleotides: TGCGCCAGCAGCTTGGAGTCAGGCCTGGCCTACGAGCAGTACTTC. The full variable domain, with the rest looked up from reference TRBV5-1 and TRBJ2-7, is KAGVTQTPRYLIKTRGQQVTLSCSPISGHRSVSWYQQTPGQGLQFLFEYFSETQRNKGNFPGRFSGRQFSNSRSEMNVSTLELGDSALYLCASSLESGLAYEQYFGPGTRLTVT.

This clone was detected a few times. The V and J genes are TRBV28 and TRBJ2-2; 8 bases match TRBD1. Germline V lookup: CDR1 MDHEN, CDR2 SYDVKM. CDR3 length equals 15 residues. Germline trimming cut 6 bases from V and 6 bases from J; bases unmatched to any gene: 9. The CDR3 DNA follows: TGTGCCAGCAGAACTCAGGGGGCTGACGCCGGGGAGCTGTTTTTT. This codes for CASRTQGADAGELFF.

The genes are TRBV6-5 and TRBJ2-1; TRBD2 matches 8 bases. The length of the CDR3 is 14 residues. Germline CDR1 reads MNHEY; CDR2 reads SVGAGI. The V and J ends lost 7 bases and 7 bases, in that order; junction bases with no gene match: 9. CDR3 DNA: TGTGCCAGCACTCCCGGGGGGGCCTCTAATGAGCAGTTCTTC. It is translated as CASTPGGASNEQFF.

The genes are TRBV2 and TRBJ1-1; tentatively, D is TRBD1 (5 bases). Trimming shortened V by 11 bases and J by 3 bases, and 16 bases separated the two germline ends. This CDR3 spans 13 amino acids. CDR1 SNHLY and CDR2 FYNNEI come from the germline V gene. For the CDR3, the DNA is TGTGCCTGCTGTGAGGGGAGGGACACTGAAGCTTTCTTT. Encoded protein: CACCEGRDTEAFF.

This chain links TRBV2 with TRBJ1-1; possible D gene TRBD1, 5 bases. Trimming removed 0 bases from V and 4 bases from J, with 9 bases in between. This CDR3 contains 14 residues. In germline, CDR1 is SNHLY, CDR2 FYNNEI. For the CDR3, the DNA is TGTGCCAGCAGTGAAGCGCGGGGGAGCACTGAAGCTTTCTTT. Residues: CASSEARGSTEAFF.

The V and J genes are TRBV10-2 and TRBJ2-5, with 8 bases matching TRBD1. The CDR3 spans 13 residues. In germline, CDR1 is WSHSY, CDR2 SAAADI. The V segment lost 6 bases and the J segment 5 bases; nucleotides outside the gene matches: 5. This CDR3 is CASREGQAETQYF. As DNA, the CDR3 is TGCGCCAGCAGGGAGGGACAGGCGGAGACCCAGTACTTC.

This rearrangement joins TRBV6-5 to TRBJ1-6; TRBD1 is a possible D gene (6 bases). V lost 6 bases and J 8 bases, leaving 17 bases between the germline ends. This CDR3 contains 15 residues. CDR1 MNHEY and CDR2 SVGAGI come from the germline V gene. The CDR3 nucleotides read TGTGCCAGCAGAGGGGGTGGTGTAGGGGATTCACCCCTCCACTTT. Its protein product is CASRGGGVGDSPLHF.

This rearrangement joins TRBV7-8 to TRBJ1-6; D might be TRBD1 (6 bases). Germline V gene data show CDR1 as SGHVS and CDR2 as FQNEAQ. V dropped 1 base and J dropped 5 bases, with 12 bases sitting between them. This CDR3 contains 16 residues. Written as DNA, the CDR3 is TGTGCCAGCAGCTTAGTCTCGGCAGGGGATAATTCACCCCTCCACTTT. Residues: CASSLVSAGDNSPLHF.

The rearrangement links TRBV5-4 to TRBJ1-2, with 9 bases lining up with TRBD1. Germline trimming cut 5 bases from V and 0 bases from J; bases unmatched to any gene: 5. Germline assignment: CDR1 SGHNT and CDR2 YYREEE (reference sequence). This CDR3 has 15 amino acids. The CDR3 bases are TGTGCCAGCAGACCGGACAGGGGAGCTAACTATGGCTACACCTTC. It is translated as CASRPDRGANYGYTF.

CDR3 amino acids: CASSQLSVRDRGVPQYF. The CDR3 coding sequence is TGTGCCAGCAGCCAACTTTCAGTTCGGGACAGGGGAGTTCCTCAGTACTTC. J is TRBJ2-7 and V is TRBV3-1 (or the pseudogene TRBV3-2); 10 bases map to TRBD1. Per germline, CDR1 LGHDT and CDR2 YNNKEL (reference sequence). V shed 2 bases, J shed 10 bases, and the junction held 17 bases outside the gene matches. The CDR3 spans 17 residues.